This TCR beta chain was observed in a study of shared clonotypes between healthy human individuals. The overall study: Per donor, CD8 memory used one plate, CD8 naive used two, CD4 memory used three and CD4 naive used three.

About this clone: Its target is not known.

CDR1 and CDR2 (germline): WNHNN, SYGVQD (reference sequence). The trim removed 5 bases at V and 5 bases at J, leaving 6 bases unmatched. The CDR3 totals 14 residues. Positively selected for CCR7, the CD45RO-negative cells used as naive CD8 cells excluded terminally differentiated effector memory CD45RA+ cells. Notes on the study in general: Unshared clonotypes carried lower generation probabilities than those common to all four donors.

Sorted-subset replicate PCRs used 200 ng DNA, some 30,000 T cell genomes. Assay: immunoSEQ multiplex PCR; the TCRdb copy retains only in-frame clones and omits some. Of 2 million to 2.5 million clones in the sample, under 95% were seen once. Specimen: naive CD8+ T cells from PBMCs. This chain uses TRBV10-1 with TRBJ2-7, with 10 bases fitting TRBD1. This sequence originates from a young man in good health. Some clones in this sample may be carry-over from other donors' samples. CDR3 nucleotides: TGCGCCAGCAGTTCCGGGACAGGGGTCCACGAGCAGTACTTC. Its translation: CASSSGTGVHEQYF.